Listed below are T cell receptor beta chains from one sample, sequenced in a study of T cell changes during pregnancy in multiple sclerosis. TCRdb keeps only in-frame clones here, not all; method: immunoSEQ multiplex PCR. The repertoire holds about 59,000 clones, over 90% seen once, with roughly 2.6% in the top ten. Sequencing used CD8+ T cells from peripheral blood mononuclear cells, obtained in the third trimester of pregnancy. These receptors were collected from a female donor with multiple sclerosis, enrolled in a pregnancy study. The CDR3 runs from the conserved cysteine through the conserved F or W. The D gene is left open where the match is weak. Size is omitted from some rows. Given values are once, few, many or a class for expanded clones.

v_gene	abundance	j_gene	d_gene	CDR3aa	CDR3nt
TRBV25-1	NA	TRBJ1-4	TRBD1	CASSGDRDVEKLFF	TGTGCCAGCAGTGGAGACAGGGATGTTGAAAAACTGTTTTTT
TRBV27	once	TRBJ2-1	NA	CASSLEPYNEQFF	TGTGCCAGCAGTTTAGAGCCCTACAATGAGCAGTTCTTC
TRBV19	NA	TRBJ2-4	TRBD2	CASRRKASGSGLAKNIQYF	TGTGCCAGCCGCCGGAAGGCTAGCGGGAGCGGGCTAGCCAAAAACATTCAGTACTTC
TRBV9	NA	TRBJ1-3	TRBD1	CASGTGVDGNTIYF	TGTGCCAGCGGAACAGGGGTAGATGGAAACACCATATATTTT
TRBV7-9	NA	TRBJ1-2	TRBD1	CASSLARGRGYTF	TGTGCCAGCAGCTTAGCCAGGGGGCGAGGCTACACCTTC
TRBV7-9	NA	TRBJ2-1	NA	CASSLAQSYNEQFF	TGTGCCAGCAGCTTAGCACAGTCCTACAATGAGCAGTTCTTC
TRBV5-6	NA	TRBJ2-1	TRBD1	CASSLTLAFRTGAYNEQFF	TGTGCCAGCAGCTTGACTTTAGCTTTCCGGACAGGAGCCTACAATGAGCAGTTCTTC
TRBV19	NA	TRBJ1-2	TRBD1	CASTPGQVIGYTF	TGTGCCAGTACCCCGGGACAGGTCATAGGCTACACCTTC
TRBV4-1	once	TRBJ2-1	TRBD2	CASSQEGLAGGSLTSEQFF	TGCGCCAGCAGCCAAGAAGGACTAGCGGGAGGTTCCCTTACCAGTGAGCAGTTCTTC
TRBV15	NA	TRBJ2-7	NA	CATSRTGAPYEQYF	TGTGCCACCAGCAGAACTGGGGCACCATACGAGCAGTACTTC
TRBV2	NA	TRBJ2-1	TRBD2	CASNPGRLDNEQFF	TGTGCCAGCAACCCCGGGAGGCTTGACAATGAGCAGTTCTTC
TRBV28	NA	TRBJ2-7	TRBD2	CASSPGGLAGGPVSSYEQYF	TGTGCCAGCAGTCCGGGTGGACTAGCGGGAGGGCCGGTGAGCTCCTACGAGCAGTACTTC
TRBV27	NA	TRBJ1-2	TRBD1	CASSLSTGTDGYTF	TGTGCCAGCAGTTTATCTACCGGGACAGATGGCTACACCTTC
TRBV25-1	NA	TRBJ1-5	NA	CASSEQGPYQPQHF	TGTGCCAGCAGTGAACAGGGGCCGTATCAGCCCCAGCATTTT
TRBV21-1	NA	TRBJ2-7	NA	CASNDRGLHEQYF	TGTGCCAGTAACGACAGGGGGCTCCACGAGCAGTACTTC
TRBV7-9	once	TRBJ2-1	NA	CASSLVGGAEQFF	TGTGCCAGCAGCTTAGTAGGGGGGGCTGAGCAGTTCTTC
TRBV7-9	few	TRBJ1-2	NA	CASSSSSYGYTF	TGTGCCAGCAGCTCCTCTTCGTATGGCTACACCTTC
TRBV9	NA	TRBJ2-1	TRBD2	CASSVVGTSVYNEQFF	TGTGCCAGCAGCGTAGTCGGGACTAGCGTCTACAATGAGCAGTTCTTC
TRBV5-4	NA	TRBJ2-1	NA	CASSPRYPGEGNEQFF	TGTGCCAGCAGCCCCCGGTATCCGGGAGAAGGGAATGAGCAGTTCTTC
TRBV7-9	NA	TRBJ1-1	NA	CASSLRGSDEAFF	TGTGCCAGCAGCTTACGAGGGTCGGATGAAGCTTTCTTT
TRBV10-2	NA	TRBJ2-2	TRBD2	CASSHPTGLAGVGNTGELFF	TGCGCCAGCAGTCATCCAACCGGACTAGCGGGAGTTGGTAACACCGGGGAGCTGTTTTTT
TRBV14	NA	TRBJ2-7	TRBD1	CASSLRQGGHEQYF	TGTGCCAGCAGCCTAAGACAGGGTGGCCACGAGCAGTACTTC
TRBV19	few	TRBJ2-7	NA	CASSTDTSYEQYF	TGTGCCAGTAGTACGGACACCTCCTACGAGCAGTACTTC
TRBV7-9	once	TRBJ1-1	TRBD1	CASSFRGLGTEAFF	TGTGCCAGCAGCTTTAGGGGGCTGGGTACTGAAGCTTTCTTT
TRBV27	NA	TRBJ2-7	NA	CASSLSSAYEQYF	TGTGCCAGCAGTTTATCTAGCGCCTACGAGCAGTACTTC
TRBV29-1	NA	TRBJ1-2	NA	CSARLSGGYTF	TGCAGCGCTCGTCTGAGCGGTGGCTACACCTTC
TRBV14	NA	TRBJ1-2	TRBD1	CASSQVGGDHYGYTF	TGTGCCAGCAGCCAAGTAGGGGGCGATCATTATGGCTACACCTTC
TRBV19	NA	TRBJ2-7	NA	CATGQGWNEQYF	TGTGCCACGGGGCAGGGGTGGAACGAGCAGTACTTC